The 29 T cell receptor beta chains presented below share a single source sample, sequenced in a study of tumor-infiltrating lymphocytes in primary liver carcinoma. Between roughly 17 and 30 mg of unsorted bulk tissue served as the source from which RNA and DNA were co-extracted. Using a constant-region primer together with ProtoScript II reverse transcriptase, TCR beta cDNA was made from around 500 ng of total RNA. Investigators got TCR beta libraries out of three nested multiplex PCR rounds, done with slightly modified ARM-PCR. The study ran its first two PCR rounds for around 10 cycles each, using TRBV1-TRBV30 forward primers and a C-beta reverse primer. TCRdb re-derived calls from the multiplex PCR reads in MiXCR, one entry per CDR3 protein. The sample shows about 97,000 distinct CDR3 sequences, approximately 70% of them seen only once. Material: liver tumor tissue from sampling region 2. As for subset: tumor region T2, inferior pole. The receptors were sampled from a woman aged 55-69 years with primary liver carcinoma and hepatitis B virus infection.

The sample holds a few counts of this clonotype. V usage is TRBV28 and J usage is TRBJ1-5, with 9 nucleotides matching TRBD1. The V segment lost 6 bases and the J segment 0 bases; nucleotides outside the gene matches: 9. Germline loops: CDR1 MDHEN, CDR2 SYDVKM. The CDR3 consists of 17 residues. The chain's CDR3 is CASSYKPGQGSNQPQHF. The DNA for the CDR3 is TGTGCCAGCAGCTATAAACCGGGACAGGGTAGCAATCAGCCCCAGCATTTT.

In its sample, this clonotype was seen many times. The V and J genes are TRBV6-5 and TRBJ2-7; TRBD2 might be the D (5 bases). The germline CDR1 and CDR2 sequences are MNHEY and SVGAGI. V was cut by 6 bases and J by 4 bases, with 19 bases left in between. CDR3 size: 15 residues. For the CDR3, the DNA is TGTGCCAGCAGCCAGAGACGACGGAGGAATTACGAGCAGTACTTC. Protein sequence: CASSQRRRRNYEQYF.

To note about this clonotype: The junction shows a germline mismatch at one end, possibly a read error. The CDR3 coding sequence is TGCAGCGCCCTCTCGGCCACTAACTATGGCTACATCTTC. This gives the protein CSALSATNYGYIF. The chain uses TRBV29-1 and TRBJ1-2, with D unresolved. The CDR3 sequence is 13 residues long. The germline gives CDR1 SQVTM, CDR2 ANQGSEA.

Concerning this clonotype itself: A read error may explain this, as a much larger clone is one base away. The chain has TRBV5-6 and TRBJ1-2, with D unresolved. CDR1 SGHDT and CDR2 YYEEEE come from the germline V gene. The CDR3 has 13 residues. CDR3 DNA: TGTGCCAGCAGCTCGCAGGCTCACTATGGCCACACCTTC. Its protein product is CASSSQAHYGHTF.

This clonotype was recorded at least ten times. The chain couples TRBV4-2 to TRBJ2-2; no clear D. Germline V lookup: CDR1 LGHNA, CDR2 YNFKEQ. The length of the CDR3 is 15 residues. Deletions cut 0 bases from V and 6 bases from J, with 11 bases between. CDR3 amino acids: CASSQDLRHPGELFF. The DNA for the CDR3 is TGTGCCAGCAGCCAAGATTTGAGGCATCCCGGGGAGCTGTTTTTT.

Points on this clonotype: Mismatch with germline at one junction end may stem from a read error. V and J are TRBV2 and TRBJ1-1, with D unclear. The CDR3 sequence is 14 residues long. The germline gives CDR1 SNHLY, CDR2 FYNNEI. The CDR3 protein is CASNEASRNTEAFF. CDR3 sequence (DNA): TGTGCCAGCAATGAAGCCTCCAGGAACACTGAAGCTTTCTTT. The full variable domain, in which reference TRBV2 and TRBJ1-1 provide the parts outside the CDR3, is EPEVTQTPSHQVTQMGQEVILRCVPISNHLYFYWYRQILGQKVEFLVSFYNNEISEKSEIFDDQFSVERPDGSNFTLKIRSTKLEDSAMYFCASNEASRNTEAFFGQGTRLTVV.

A note on this clonotype: The junction departs from the called germline gene at one end, perhaps through a read error. The gene calls are TRBV29-1 and TRBJ2-7, with 8 positions matching TRBD2. CDR1 and CDR2 (germline): SQVTM, ANQGSEA. The CDR3 sequence is 13 residues long. The CDR3 DNA sequence: TGCAGCTTGACGGTGACTAGCGTCAACGATCAGTACTTC. Protein sequence: CSLTVTSVNDQYF.

Notes on this clonotype: An end of the junction differs from the germline gene, which may be a read error. This rearrangement joins TRBV6-1 to TRBJ2-1; TRBD2 is a possible D gene (6 bases). This CDR3 comprises 15 residues. Germline lookup yields CDR1 MNHNS and CDR2 SASEGT. The CDR3 here is CVSPPTGRRVLEQFF. The CDR3, as DNA: TGCGTCAGCCCCCCGACGGGGAGGAGGGTCCTTGAGCAGTTCTTC.

This clonotype was observed a single time. A much larger clone sits a single nucleotide away, making a read error possible. As the CDR3 is not closed by the conserved phenylalanine or tryptophan, this likely results from a read error. The chain joins TRBV30 to TRBJ1-1, with D unclear. CDR1 is GTSNPN and CDR2 is SVGIG in the germline V gene (reference sequence). This CDR3 contains 11 residues. The ends were cut back, 2 bases at V and 8 bases at J, with 9 bases in the middle. The CDR3 bases are TGTGCCTGGAGTATAAACAGAGAAGCTTTCCTT. Encoded protein: CAWSINREAFL.

This clonotype was seen a few times. This chain links TRBV28 with TRBJ1-1; 7 positions match TRBD1. CDR1 and CDR2 from the germline V gene are MDHEN and SYDVKM. The length of the CDR3 is 15 residues. V dropped 4 bases and J dropped 2; count of bases not matched to a gene: 7. The chain's CDR3 is CASSSTGAGNTEAFF. The CDR3 bases are TGTGCCAGCAGTTCCACAGGGGCTGGAAACACTGAAGCTTTCTTT.

As regards this clonotype: The junction shows a germline mismatch at one end, possibly a read error. V is TRBV19 and J is TRBJ1-5; D remains unclear. This CDR3 is built from 14 residues. Germline CDR1 is LNHDA and CDR2 is SQIVND (reference sequence). CDR3 coding DNA: TGTGCCAGTAGTATCACGGGAGTAAGTCAGGCCCAGCATTTT. Translated, it gives CASSITGVSQAQHF.

The chain couples TRBV2 to TRBJ2-3; D not certain. The CDR3 consists of 17 residues. Trimming pared 7 bases from V and 3 bases from J, leaving 23 bases between. CDR1 and CDR2 from the germline V gene are SNHLY and FYNNEI. The CDR3 region is CASIGMGRYNGTDTQYF. As DNA, the CDR3 is TGTGCCAGCATCGGAATGGGTAGATATAATGGGACAGATACGCAGTATTTT. The whole variable domain, remainder taken from reference TRBV2 and TRBJ2-3, is EPEVTQTPSHQVTQMGQEVILRCVPISNHLYFYWYRQILGQKVEFLVSFYNNEISEKSEIFDDQFSVERPDGSNFTLKIRSTKLEDSAMYFCASIGMGRYNGTDTQYFGPGTRLTVL.

As regards this clonotype: A much larger clone sits a single nucleotide away, making a read error possible. The chain combines TRBV12-3 or TRBV12-4 with TRBJ2-7; 7 bases are shared with TRBD1. Trimming cost V 6 bases and J 3 bases; bases outside gene matches: 11. CDR3 size: 15 residues. CDR3 in amino acids: CASSSNRDRCYEQYF. CDR3 nucleotide sequence: TGTGCCAGCAGCTCGAACCGGGACAGATGCTACGAGCAGTACTTC.

With regard to this clonotype: Relative to the germline gene, one junction end is altered; a read error may explain this. The chain joins TRBV11-2 to TRBJ2-3, with D unclear. Per germline, CDR1 SGHAT and CDR2 FQNNGV. The CDR3 has 14 residues. CDR3 sequence (DNA): TGTGCCAGTAGCTTCAGGATTGGCACAGATACGCAGTATTTT. Translated, it gives CASSFRIGTDTQYF. Using reference TRBV11-2 and TRBJ2-3 for the parts outside the CDR3, the full variable domain is EAGVAQSPRYKIIEKRQSVAFWCNPISGHATLYWYQQILGQGPKLLIQFQNNGVVDDSQLPKDRFSAERLKGVDSTLKIQPAKLEDSAVYLCASSFRIGTDTQYFGPGTRLTVL.

This chain uses TRBV7-9 with TRBJ2-7; 12 nucleotides line up with TRBD2. This CDR3 has 14 residues. Germline V gene lookup returns CDR1 SEHNR and CDR2 FQNEAQ (reference sequence). The CDR3: CAGISTSGSTEQYF. DNA of the CDR3: TGTGCTGGCATCTCGACTAGCGGGAGTACCGAGCAGTACTTC.

This chain links TRBV20-1 with TRBJ2-3; 12 nucleotides line up with TRBD2. CDR3 size: 17 residues. CDR1 and CDR2 (germline): DFQATT, SNEGSKA (reference sequence). V gave up 3 bases and J gave up 2 bases; unmatched junction bases: 9. As DNA, the CDR3 is TGCAGTGCTAGGCCCCGACTAGCGGGAGTTATCACAGATACGCAGTATTTT. Its protein is CSARPRLAGVITDTQYF.

This clonotype was seen many times. The rearrangement joins TRBV4-1 to TRBJ2-2; 9 bases match TRBD2. The V segment lost 2 bases and the J segment 1 base; nucleotides outside the gene matches: 14. The CDR3 sequence is 20 residues long. Looked up from germline, CDR1 is MGHRA and CDR2 is YSYEKL. CDR3 protein: CASSQRGTSLSGGNTGELFF. The CDR3 DNA sequence: TGCGCCAGCAGCCAAAGGGGGACTTCCCTTAGCGGGGGGAACACCGGGGAGCTGTTTTTT.

Points on this clonotype: A read error may be the cause here, since a much bigger clone is one base away. The rearrangement uses TRBV7-3 and TRBJ2-3; D not resolved. The CDR3 sequence is 15 residues long. CDR1 is SGHTA, CDR2 FQGTGA, per germline. The germline V and J ends were trimmed by 1 base and 1 base, with 9 bases remaining between them. For the CDR3, the DNA is TGTGCCAGCAGCTTAAACTCATTAGGCACAGATACGCAGTATTTT. It specifies CASSLNSLGTDTQYF. Full variable domain (rest looked up from reference TRBV7-3 and TRBJ2-3): GAGVSQTPSNKVTEKGKYVELRCDPISGHTALYWYRQSLGQGPEFLIYFQGTGAADDSGLPNDRFFAVRPEGSVSTLKIQRTERGDSAVYLCASSLNSLGTDTQYFGPGTRLTVL.

The chain employs TRBV4-2 and TRBJ2-6, with D maybe TRBD1 (6 bases). The CDR3 totals 19 residues. From germline, CDR1 is LGHNA and CDR2 YNFKEQ. Trimming removed 9 bases from V and 0 bases from J, with 24 bases in between. The CDR3 DNA is TGTGCCAGTAACTCCCTGGGGGCAGCCGTCTCCTCTGGGGCCAACGTCCTGACTTTC. Residues: CASNSLGAAVSSGANVLTF.

The V gene is TRBV19, the J gene TRBJ1-1; D gene uncertain. This CDR3 spans 15 amino acids. Trimming took off 6 bases at V and 0 bases at J, with 14 bases between the two ends. The germline V gene encodes CDR1 LNHDA and CDR2 SQIVND (reference sequence). The CDR3 region has the DNA TGTGCCAGTAGCAATCCCAGCTCTCTGAACACTGAAGCTTTCTTT. It is translated as CASSNPSSLNTEAFF.

About this clonotype: Mismatch with germline at one junction end may stem from a read error. V gene TRBV11-2 combines with J gene TRBJ2-5, with D possibly matching TRBD2 (6 bases). The CDR3 length is 16 residues. CDR1 is SGHAT, CDR2 FQNNGV, per germline. The CDR3 region is CASSCTRGIGRETRYF. CDR3 sequence (DNA): TGTGCCAGCAGCTGCACCCGTGGTATCGGGAGAGAGACCCGGTACTTC.

A note on this clonotype: This likely comes from a read error, as the CDR3 has no conserved phenylalanine or tryptophan at its end. The V call is TRBV29-1, the J call TRBJ1-1, with D hard to call. Germline values: CDR1 SQVTM, CDR2 ANQGSEA. V gave up 7 bases and J gave up 0 bases, with 3 bases separating them. This CDR3 region has 10 residues. The CDR3 region is CSALNTEAFL. The CDR3 DNA reads TGCAGCGCTCTGAACACTGAAGCTTTCCTT.

Regarding this clonotype: The junction departs from germline at one end; a sequencing error may be responsible. This chain links TRBV6-1 with TRBJ1-5; perhaps TRBD1 as D (6 bases). The CDR3 covers 19 residues. CDR1 is MNHNS, CDR2 SASEGT, per germline. CDR3 sequence (DNA): TGTGCTAGCAGTGAAGCCACGACCAATTTCGACAGGTACAATCAGCCCCAGCATTTT. It yields the protein CASSEATTNFDRYNQPQHF.

The V gene is TRBV5-1, the J gene TRBJ2-1; 9 nucleotides agree with TRBD2. The germline V gene encodes CDR1 SGHRS and CDR2 YFSETQ. V shed 4 bases, J shed 8 bases, and the junction held 16 bases outside the gene matches. There are 17 residues in the CDR3. The CDR3 DNA reads TGCGCCAGCAGCCCCCAACCGGGACTAGCCCTGAGCGATGAGCAGTTCTTC. Protein: CASSPQPGLALSDEQFF.

Points on this clonotype: One end of the junction does not line up with germline, which may come from a read error. The chain employs TRBV29-1 and TRBJ2-3; D tentatively fits TRBD1 or TRBD2 (5 bases each). The V gene's germline CDR1 is SQVTM and CDR2 ANQGSEA. The CDR3 is 14 residues long. The CDR3, as DNA: TGCAGTGTTGGGGACGGGACCCTCACTGATACGCAGTATTTT. Its protein product is CSVGDGTLTDTQYF.

This clonotype was observed at least ten times. The chain combines TRBV6-5 with TRBJ2-1; TRBD2 might be the D (5 bases). The V end was cut by 5 bases, the J end by 3 bases, with 11 bases between. The CDR3 loop spans 14 amino acids. In germline, CDR1 is MNHEY, CDR2 SVGAGI. The CDR3 region has the DNA TGTGCCAGCAGTAGAGGACTTCTCTACAATGAGCAGTTCTTC. Amino acid sequence: CASSRGLLYNEQFF.

This clonotype was seen ten or more times. The CDR3 does not end in the conserved phenylalanine or tryptophan, so this is likely a read error. The V call is TRBV11-3, the J call TRBJ2-1, with D possibly TRBD1 on 5 matching bases. V lost 4 bases, J lost 5 bases, and 15 bases lay in between. The CDR3 sequence is 15 residues long. Germline V gives CDR1 SGHNT, CDR2 YENEEA. The DNA for the CDR3 is TGTGCCAGCAGCTCACAGGTTCCTCCCAACAATGAGCAGTTCCTC. It codes for CASSSQVPPNNEQFL.

In the case of this clonotype: Without the conserved terminal phenylalanine or tryptophan, this CDR3 likely stems from a read error. Here the CDR3 reads CASSFIGQGYGYTL. In DNA, the CDR3 is TGTGCCAGCAGCTTTATCGGACAGGGTTATGGCTACACCTTA. The V gene is TRBV11-2, the J gene TRBJ1-2; 8 nucleotides match TRBD1. Per the germline V gene, CDR1 is SGHAT and CDR2 is FQNNGV. V lost 3 bases to trimming and J lost 5 bases; unmatched junction nucleotides: 5. This CDR3 comprises 14 residues.

Worth noting for this clonotype: A junction end diverges from the germline sequence, so it may reflect a read error. The CDR3 reads CASSFQASYGYTF. Written as DNA, the CDR3 is TGTGCCAGCAGCTTTCAGGCTAGCTATGGCTACACCTTT. The rearrangement joins TRBV11-2 to TRBJ1-2; D gene ambiguous. The germline gives CDR1 SGHAT, CDR2 FQNNGV. The length of the CDR3 is 13 residues.